A few counts support the clone carrying this TCR beta chain. What it binds is unknown. CDR3 length equals 14 residues. Germline V gene sequence: CDR1 SGHDN, CDR2 FVKESK. Trimming took 3 bases from V and 4 from J, leaving 13 bases between them. The data originate from a study of T-cell memory formation after mild COVID-19. TCRdb re-called the 5' RACE reads with MiXCR, one entry per CDR3 protein. The data contain a few hundred thousand distinct CDR3 sequences, more than 15% of them singletons. Whole-study results and caveats: CD4+ contracting clones were found mainly in CM and EM, and CD8+ ones in EMRA. Some SARS-CoV-2-responding clones were already detected in memory before infection. Clones contracting day 15 to 85 were balanced CD4/CD8; later expanders leaned CD4+.

Sequenced input: PBMCs or a T cell subset sorted from them (not recorded which). This TCR derives from a young man who had mild COVID-19 (a few samples of this study predate the infection). Cell type and time point are not known. The genes are TRBV14 and TRBJ2-7; D unclear. The chain's CDR3 is CASSQGLRAYEQYF. The CDR3 bases are TGTGCCAGCAGCCAGGGGTTACGCGCGTACGAGCAGTACTTC.